These 26 T cell receptor beta chains were all obtained from the same sample, sequenced in a study of blood T cell repertoires in COVID-19. Clones were sequenced by immunoSEQ multiplex PCR, and TCRdb holds only the in-frame ones, with some missing. This table has about 210,000 clones, around 89% appearing once. The sample consisted of peripheral blood. These receptor sequences come from a woman in her thirties or forties with acute or convalescent COVID-19.

The CDR3 loop is CASSLDGRAGEGTGELFF. CDR3 coding DNA: TGTGCCAGCAGCTTAGATGGCAGGGCAGGGGAGGGCACCGGGGAGCTGTTTTTT. This chain joins TRBV11-2 and TRBJ2-2; a possible D gene is TRBD2 (7 bases). Germline V lookup: CDR1 SGHAT, CDR2 FQNNGV. V lost 0 bases to trimming and J lost 4 bases, with 18 bases between them. The CDR3 is 18 amino acids.

This clone was seen a few times. The chain is built from TRBV12-3 or TRBV12-4 and TRBJ2-2; a possible D gene is TRBD2 (5 bases). Trimming cost V 8 bases and J 1 base, with 8 bases left between them. There are 13 residues in the CDR3. CDR3 DNA: TGTGCCAGCCGGACTGTGAACACCGGGGAGCTGTTTTTT. Translating it yields CASRTVNTGELFF.

The chain combines TRBV7-2 with TRBJ1-2; D uncertain. This CDR3 spans 16 amino acids. Trimming stripped 1 base from V and 5 bases from J, with 17 bases between. Germline assignment: CDR1 SGHTA and CDR2 FQGNSA. Here the CDR3 reads CASSLGEAEAGYGYTF. The DNA for the CDR3 is TGTGCCAGCAGCTTAGGGGAAGCGGAGGCGGGGTATGGCTACACCTTC. The variable domain in full, with the rest retrieved from reference TRBV7-2 and TRBJ1-2, is GAGVSQSPSNKVTEKGKDVELRCDPISGHTALYWYRQSLGQGLEFLIYFQGNSAPDKSGLPSDRFSAERTGGSVSTLTIQRTQQEDSAVYLCASSLGEAEAGYGYTFGSGTRLTVV.

This clone was counted a few times. V gene TRBV10-2 combines with J gene TRBJ2-3; D remains ambiguous. Germline CDR1 WSHSY, CDR2 SAAADI. This CDR3 contains 16 residues. V gave up 6 bases and J gave up 2 bases, with 18 bases separating them. The DNA of the CDR3 is TGCGCCAGCAGCCCCCGAGGATGGCCTACCACAGATACGCAGTATTTT. This sequence encodes CASSPRGWPTTDTQYF.

V gene TRBV30 combines with J gene TRBJ1-1, with a possible D match to TRBD1 (5 bases). The CDR3 spans 14 residues. V was clipped by 0 bases and J by 1 base, with 9 bases between them. CDR1 and CDR2 from the germline V gene are GTSNPN and SVGIG (reference sequence). The CDR3 spells CAWSVPGANTEAFF. In DNA, the CDR3 is TGTGCCTGGAGTGTACCTGGGGCGAACACTGAAGCTTTCTTT.

Only a few counts were recorded for this clone. The chain is built from TRBV6-5 and TRBJ1-1, with D possibly matching TRBD1 (6 bases). Germline assignment: CDR1 MNHEY and CDR2 SVGAGI. The CDR3 sequence is 11 residues long. Trimming took 6 bases from V and 7 from J, leaving 9 bases between them. CDR3 DNA sequence: TGTGCCAGCAGAAGGGGGGGTGAAGCTTTCTTT. This translates into CASRRGGEAFF.

V usage is TRBV5-1 and J usage is TRBJ1-2, with a weak D call TRBD1 (5 bases). The CDR3 is 14 residues long. V lost 4 bases, J lost 7 bases, and 17 bases lay in between. CDR1 and CDR2 (germline): SGHRS, YFSETQ. For the CDR3, the DNA is TGCGCCAGCAGCCCCACGGCAGGGTTCCGTGGCTACACCTTC. Its translation: CASSPTAGFRGYTF. Combining the CDR3 with reference TRBV5-1 and TRBJ1-2 gives the whole variable domain KAGVTQTPRYLIKTRGQQVTLSCSPISGHRSVSWYQQTPGQGLQFLFEYFSETQRNKGNFPGRFSGRQFSNSRSEMNVSTLELGDSALYLCASSPTAGFRGYTFGSGTRLTVV.

The V call is TRBV5-1, the J call TRBJ1-6; D is uncertain. From germline, CDR1 is SGHRS and CDR2 YFSETQ. The CDR3 extends over 16 amino acids. Trimming left V 0 bases short and J 2 bases short, with 9 bases between. CDR3 DNA sequence: TGCGCCAGCAGCTTGGCCGAGGTGACCTATAATTCACCCCTCCACTTT. It translates to CASSLAEVTYNSPLHF.

The chain has TRBV6-5 and TRBJ2-1, with TRBD2 as a possible D gene (6 bases). V dropped 5 bases and J dropped 9 bases, with 17 bases sitting between them. The CDR3 loop spans 14 amino acids. CDR1 is MNHEY and CDR2 is SVGAGI in the germline V gene. The CDR3 DNA reads TGTGCCAGCAGTCCCAGACCTATCGGGAGTGAGCAGTTCTTC. Amino acid sequence: CASSPRPIGSEQFF.

The chain combines TRBV7-9 with TRBJ2-1; 8 bases agree with TRBD2. The J segment lost 7 bases and the V segment lost 4 bases, leaving 9 bases of the junction unmatched. There are 15 residues in the CDR3. Germline V gene sequence: CDR1 SEHNR, CDR2 FQNEAQ (reference sequence). The CDR3 sequence: CASSYSTGGLNEQFF. The CDR3 DNA is TGTGCCAGCAGCTACTCGACGGGGGGGCTTAATGAGCAGTTCTTC.

This sequence joins TRBV11-2 and TRBJ1-4, with a tentative D call TRBD1 (6 bases). Trimming took off 0 bases at V and 0 bases at J, with 11 bases between the two ends. The CDR3 contains 17 residues. CDR1 is SGHAT, CDR2 FQNNGV, per germline. In nucleotides, the CDR3 is TGTGCCAGCAGCTTAGATGTTTGGACAGCAACTAATGAAAAACTGTTTTTT. Protein sequence: CASSLDVWTATNEKLFF.

This clone was seen just once. The chain combines TRBV7-3 with TRBJ2-3; D is ambiguous. The CDR3 spans 15 residues. Per germline, CDR1 SGHTA and CDR2 FQGTGA. V lost 0 bases to trimming and J lost 6 bases, with 13 bases between them. DNA for the CDR3: TGTGCCAGCAGCTTAACACGGTGGGTCGGGGATACGCAGTATTTT. It is translated as CASSLTRWVGDTQYF.

A word on this clone: Other nucleotide sequences in the sample specify the same CDR3. The chain joins TRBV10-1 to TRBJ1-1; TRBD1 agrees at 8 bases. The CDR3 runs to 13 residues. Unmatched junction bases numbered 3, after V lost 6 bases and J lost 3 bases. Germline values: CDR1 WNHNN, CDR2 SYGVQD (reference sequence). The CDR3 here is CASSQGADTEAFF. CDR3 bases: TGCGCCAGCAGCCAGGGGGCCGACACTGAAGCTTTCTTT.

This rearrangement joins TRBV3-1 (or the pseudogene TRBV3-2) to TRBJ2-1; 9 bases align to TRBD2. There are 17 residues in the CDR3. After removal of 0 bases from V and 7 bases from J, the junction contained 10 bases not matched to a gene. Germline CDR1 is LGHDT and CDR2 is YNNKEL (reference sequence). CDR3 in DNA: TGTGCCAGCAGCCAAGAAACTGGCGGGGGGGCCGGGAATGAGCAGTTCTTC. Its translation: CASSQETGGGAGNEQFF.

V gene TRBV1 combines with J gene TRBJ2-2; no check of the table's D call, TRBD2, against the DNA was made. TRBV1 is termed a pseudogene. CDR3 length: 19 residues. The CDR3 reads CTSSRELAGGPSNTGELFF. The CDR3 DNA follows: TGCACCAGCAGCCGGGAACTAGCGGGGGGCCCTTCGAACACCGGGGAGCTGTTTTTT.

The rearrangement uses TRBV19 and TRBJ1-5; D perhaps matches TRBD1 (5 bases). V was clipped by 4 bases and J by 1 base, with 14 bases between them. Germline V lookup: CDR1 LNHDA, CDR2 SQIVND (reference sequence). This CDR3 spans 16 amino acids. For the CDR3, the DNA is TGTGCCAGTAGTAGGACATCAGGGTCAAGCAATCAGCCCCAGCATTTT. It encodes CASSRTSGSSNQPQHF.

The genes are TRBV27 and TRBJ1-5; D might be TRBD1 (6 bases). Germline CDR1 is MNHEY and CDR2 is SMNVEV (reference sequence). The CDR3 loop spans 14 amino acids. The V end was cut by 9 bases, the J end by 0 bases, with 12 bases between. CDR3 nucleotide sequence: TGTGCCAGGGGGGGGGCGCCTAGCAATCAGCCCCAGCATTTT. This translates into CARGGAPSNQPQHF.

The V gene is TRBV2, the J gene TRBJ2-7; TRBD1 agrees at 7 bases. Trimming cost V 8 bases and J 1 base; bases outside gene matches: 5. The CDR3 extends over 13 amino acids. CDR1 SNHLY and CDR2 FYNNEI come from the germline V gene. The CDR3 region has the DNA TGTGCCAGCGGCAGGGGGATGTCCTACGAGCAGTACGTC. Encoded protein: CASGRGMSYEQYV.

V and J are TRBV27 and TRBJ1-2; 9 nucleotides agree with TRBD1. CDR1 and CDR2 from the germline V gene are MNHEY and SMNVEV (reference sequence). Trimming at V came to 3 bases and at J to 4 bases, leaving 3 bases not matched to a gene. The CDR3 extends over 14 amino acids. CDR3 nucleotides: TGTGCCAGCAGTTTGGGACAGGGAGGCTATGGCTACACCTTC. It translates to CASSLGQGGYGYTF.

This chain connects TRBV9 to TRBJ2-5, with TRBD1 matching over 9 bases. With V trimmed by 0 bases and J by 4 bases, 7 bases remained unmatched. CDR1 is SGDLS, CDR2 YYNGEE, per germline. The CDR3 sequence is 16 residues long. The CDR3 DNA reads TGTGCCAGCAGCGTAGTTGGGACAGGGCAGGGAGAGACCCAGTACTTC. This sequence encodes CASSVVGTGQGETQYF.

The chain joins TRBV5-1 to TRBJ2-3; 9 bases are shared with TRBD1. The germline CDR1 and CDR2 sequences are SGHRS and YFSETQ. The CDR3 sequence is 15 residues long. The junction had 3 bases not matched to a gene; V was cut back by 2 bases and J by 2 bases. CDR3 bases: TGCGCCAGCAGCTTACAGGGGGCCCTCACAGATACGCAGTATTTT. Amino acids: CASSLQGALTDTQYF.

This clone was seen a handful of times. V and J are TRBV5-4 and TRBJ2-5; D is uncertain. This CDR3 contains 11 residues. CDR1 and CDR2 from the germline V gene are SGHNT and YYREEE (reference sequence). Trimming took off 3 bases at V and 4 bases at J, with 4 bases between the two ends. The CDR3 bases are TGTGCCAGCAGCTGGAGAGAGACCCAGTACTTC. It encodes CASSWRETQYF.

The genes are TRBV5-5 and TRBJ2-3; tentatively, D is TRBD2 (5 bases). The germline V and J ends were trimmed by 0 bases and 0 bases, with 11 bases remaining between them. The germline V gene encodes CDR1 SGHKS and CDR2 YYEKEE (reference sequence). The CDR3 is made up of 16 amino acids. CDR3 nucleotides: TGTGCCAGCAGCTTGGGCGACTACACGAGCACAGATACGCAGTATTTT. Its translation is CASSLGDYTSTDTQYF. The full variable domain, in which reference TRBV5-5 and TRBJ2-3 provide the parts outside the CDR3, is DAGVTQSPTHLIKTRGQQVTLRCSPISGHKSVSWYQQVLGQGPQFIFQYYEKEERGRGNFPDRFSARQFPNYSSELNVNALLLGDSALYLCASSLGDYTSTDTQYFGPGTRLTVL.

This chain joins TRBV5-4 and TRBJ1-2; 7 bases are a match to TRBD1. The germline CDR1 and CDR2 sequences are SGHNT and YYREEE (reference sequence). Trimming cost V 2 bases and J 3 bases; bases outside gene matches: 1. This CDR3 region has 13 residues. CDR3 in amino acids: CASSFDRDYGYTF. The CDR3 DNA follows: TGTGCCAGCAGCTTCGACAGGGACTATGGCTACACCTTC.

The rearrangement links TRBV5-1 to TRBJ2-7, with 7 bases that match TRBD1. V shed 0 bases, J shed 6 bases, and the junction held 6 bases outside the gene matches. The CDR3 is made up of 14 amino acids. The germline V gene encodes CDR1 SGHRS and CDR2 YFSETQ. The CDR3 protein is CASSLGDRLGEQYV. CDR3 coding DNA: TGCGCCAGCAGCTTGGGGGACAGACTTGGCGAGCAGTACGTC.

The chain recombines TRBV5-1 with TRBJ1-2; weak D call: TRBD1 (5 bases). This CDR3 has 13 residues. Germline V lookup: CDR1 SGHRS, CDR2 YFSETQ. V gave up 1 base and J gave up 5 bases, with 9 bases separating them. The CDR3 nucleotides read TGCGCCAGCAGCTTGAACAGGAGATATGGCTACACCTTC. Its protein product is CASSLNRRYGYTF.